This TCR beta chain came from a study of blood T cell repertoires in COVID-19. In the study overall: Acute-phase and convalescent COVID-19 samples originated in the United States, Italy and Spain. Sources were T cells, B-cell-depleted T cells, or PBMCs; the material itself was cDNA or gDNA.

Methods used by the authors: Estimation of nucleated cell counts was performed using reference gene primer amplification. Clones were read by immunoSEQ multiplex PCR, and TCRdb kept only the in-frame ones, dropping some. The V and J calls and clone size come from that table; D and trimming were worked out from the DNA. The sample yields some 150,000 clones, around 84% seen once. V was pared by 2 bases and J by 4 bases, with 11 bases between. Germline V gene data show CDR1 as GTSNPN and CDR2 as SVGIG (reference sequence). This CDR3 has 13 amino acids. This receptor was identified in a man between 60 and 75 years old with active or convalescent COVID-19. Source material: peripheral blood. This sequence joins TRBV30 and TRBJ1-1; TRBD1 might be the D (6 bases). The CDR3 DNA sequence: TGTGCCTGGAGTCTAGACAGGCTCACTGAAGCTTTCTTT. It is translated as CAWSLDRLTEAFF.